Listed below are T cell receptor beta chains from one sample, sequenced in a study of blood T cell repertoires in COVID-19. The assay was immunoSEQ multiplex PCR, and TCRdb's table has in-frame clones only and misses some. The sample contains 150,000 to 200,000 clones, over 90% of which appear only once. Specimen: peripheral blood. These receptors were taken from an older woman with COVID-19, enrolled during active disease. Both conserved end residues are part of each CDR3. Clone size is stated in some rows and not others, as once, few, many or a class when expanded.

V	size	CDR3
TRBV4-1	-	CASSQERGLLPTDTQYF
TRBV5-8	-	CASNKDRDYEQYF
TRBV27	-	CASSLLAQNRYGYTF
TRBV19	-	CASSIEQGRNSPLHF
TRBV2	once	CASSERQGLAFYGYTF
TRBV5-6	-	CASSQLYEQYF
TRBV4-2	-	CASSEGWTGPDEQYF
TRBV3-1/TRBV3-2	-	CASSGGTPRELFF
TRBV10-3	-	CAITGTGGYEQYF
TRBV19	-	CASRTGSNSYGYTF
TRBV29-1	-	CSGDQGNQPQHF
TRBV19	-	CATNSLQGEQPQHF
TRBV20-1	-	CSASPFDRANEKLFF
TRBV6-1	-	CASSGGRGYFRGNQPQHF
TRBV5-4	-	CASSLDSEAFF
TRBV15	-	CATSSVQGPQHF
TRBV24-1	-	CATQQGAGNTIYF
TRBV21-1	-	CASSKVKETPSNQPQHF
TRBV5-1	-	CASSRTGDSNQPQHF
TRBV7-2	-	CASSFLQASSGNTIYF
TRBV11-3	-	CASSLDFGGGLNEQFF
TRBV30	-	CAWSALGASYGYTF
TRBV5-1	-	CASSWGQGTTF
TRBV18	-	CASSPQGAGELFF
TRBV13	-	CASSVGGGWGTEAFF
TRBV6-5	-	CASSRDSPYEQYF
TRBV5-4	-	CASSLRQNTEAFF
TRBV6-6	-	CASRQGGTNYGYTF
TRBV5-1	-	CASRGQTNTYNEQFF
TRBV5-1	-	CASRVGVLTGELFF
TRBV4-3	-	CASSYGQFMNTEAFF
TRBV4-1	-	CASSQESGSEAFF
TRBV9	once	CASSPGTGGDETQYF
TRBV19	-	CASSGTGVGYTF
TRBV4-3	-	CASSQDRVNTEAFF
TRBV18	-	CASSPRTGGQDTEAFF
TRBV15	-	CATSRDGRTGYGYTF
TRBV11-3	-	CASSLGAGVRTEAFF
TRBV10-3	-	CAIGGLAGAGANVLTF